This T cell receptor (beta chain) was found in a study of cytomegalovirus exposure and HLA in healthy donors. Whole-study findings and limits: Later work showed greater clonal expansion in HLA-associated TCR beta chains than in equally common others.

In the case of this clone: Its cognate antigen is unknown.

The PCR used 60 Vbeta and 13 Jbeta primers. Repertoires were generated with immunoSEQ multiplex PCR, while TCRdb's copy carries only in-frame clones and drops some. The repertoire holds 100,000 to 150,000 clones, with about 80% as singletons. Per germline, CDR1 LGHNT and CDR2 FRNRAP. Trimming shortened V by 1 base and J by 2 bases, and 4 bases separated the two germline ends. This CDR3 spans 13 amino acids. The rearrangement links TRBV12-5 to TRBJ2-3; D call uncertain. The TCR was taken from a male donor in good health and CMV-seronegative. The specimen sequenced was PBMCs. CDR3 coding DNA: TGTGCTAGTGGTTTGGGGGCCACAGATACGCAGTATTTT. Translating gives CASGLGATDTQYF.